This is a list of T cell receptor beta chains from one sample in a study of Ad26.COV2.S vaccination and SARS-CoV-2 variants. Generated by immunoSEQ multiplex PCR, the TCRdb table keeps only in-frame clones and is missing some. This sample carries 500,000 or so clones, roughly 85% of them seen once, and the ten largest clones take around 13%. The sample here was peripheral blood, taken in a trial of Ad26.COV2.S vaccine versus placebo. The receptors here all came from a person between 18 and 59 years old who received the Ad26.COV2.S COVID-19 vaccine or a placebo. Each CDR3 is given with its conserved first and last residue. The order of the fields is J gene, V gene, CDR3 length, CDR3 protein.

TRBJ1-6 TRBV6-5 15 CASRGGPRGFSPLHF
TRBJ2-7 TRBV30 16 CAWSEPTGQGLNEQYF
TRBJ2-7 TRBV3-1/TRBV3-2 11 CASSRQYEQYF
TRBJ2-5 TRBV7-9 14 CASSLRELGQTQYF
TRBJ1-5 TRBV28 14 CATRDIYSNQPQHF
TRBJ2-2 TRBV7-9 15 CASSLVGRGTGELFF
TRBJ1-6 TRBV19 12 CASSPGNSPLHF
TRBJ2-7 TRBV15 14 CATSRDQLSREQYF
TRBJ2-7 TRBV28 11 CASSLNYEQYF
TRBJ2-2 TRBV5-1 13 CASSILGAGELFF
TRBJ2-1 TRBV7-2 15 CASTWGDHPSNEQFF
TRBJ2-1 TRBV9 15 CASSPGTFSNDEQFF
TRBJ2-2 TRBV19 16 CASSGDRGRGTGELFF
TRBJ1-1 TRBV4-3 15 CASSPSTGANTEAFF
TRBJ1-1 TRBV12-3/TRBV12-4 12 CASSLRTWRAFF
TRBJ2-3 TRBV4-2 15 CASSQGRTNTDTQYF
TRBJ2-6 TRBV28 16 CASSFNTEAGANVLTF